This T cell receptor beta chain was recorded in a study of shared clonotypes between healthy human individuals (dated by TCRdb to between 2020 and 2021). For context, the study as a whole: A few men and two women, aged 18 to 49 years, made up the cohort. For each donor, CD4 naive and CD4 memory were each given three plates, CD8 naive was given two plates, and CD8 memory was given one plate. The study deeply sequenced blood TCR repertoires of five healthy adults to estimate repertoire size and the extent of clonotype sharing between individuals. To increase sequencing depth and limit assay-specific biases, TCR repertoire library preparation and sequencing were carried out by different laboratories using diverse techniques. Between about 0.9 and 8.9 billion PBMCs per donor were obtained by leukapheresis.

The CDR3 sequence holds 15 residues, the cysteine and phenylalanine included. Solely the CDR3 DNA is kept, with 45 bases framed from the first base. After removal of 8 bases from V and 5 bases from J, the junction retains 11 bases not matched to a gene. Via the germline V gene, CDR1 is MDHEN and CDR2 SYDVKM. The donors were healthy, HIV-negative adults with no recently reported acute infections or vaccinations. Every donor was a Caucasian adult living in Nashville, Tennessee, USA. CD4+ T cells were enriched by magnetic negative selection, after which naive cells were positively selected on CD45RA and the negative fraction was taken as the memory subset. Blood was obtained by leukapheresis, after which PBMCs were separated by Ficoll-Histopaque density gradient centrifugation and cryopreserved in liquid nitrogen vapor phase. Analytical flow cytometry was used to check the purity and quantity of each magnetically sorted T cell population. Genomic DNA was isolated from each sorted fraction and quantified by UV absorbance on a Nanodrop 2000c.

On this clone itself: There is no known antigen for this receptor. Base qualities are not at hand, and no much larger clone is one base apart.

TCR CDR3 regions were amplified from genomic DNA by multiplex PCR using the deep immunoSEQ assay. Extracted genomic DNA from each cell subset was distributed evenly across all wells of several immunoSEQ 96-well plates, and each plate was treated as a replicate. For sorted subsets, around 200 ng genomic DNA, equal to 30,000 or so T cell genomes, was loaded into each replicate PCR. Purified libraries were measured with a Qubit 3.0 fluorometer, size-checked on a Bioanalyzer 2100, and measured again with the KAPA Library Quantification kit. Every immunoSEQ 96-well plate was sequenced on a separate single-read 150-cycle Illumina NextSeq 550 flow cell. The original pipeline was this. Because the immunoSEQ output included only junctional sequences and no quality scores, the filtering could not be the same as the filtering used for full-length reads. Sequences were annotated with PyIR, a Python wrapper for IgBLAST v1.9, using IMGT germline references to assign V/J genes and CDR3. Reads with weak V/J assignments (E-value above 1e-6), missing CDR3, stop codons, out-of-frame junctions, or ambiguous translated residues were removed. V3J clonotypes were defined as sequences sharing an identical inferred V gene, J gene, and CDR3 amino acid sequence. The percentage overlap between two repertoires was calculated by dividing the number of shared unique clonotypes by the size of the smaller repertoire. Three approaches were used to assess repertoire richness: RTK rarefaction, the Chao1 estimator, and Recon v2.1 estimates of unobserved clonotypes. Generation probabilities were computed with OLGA for all TCRbeta clonotypes obtained by the gDNA method from a few donors. TCRdb's version of the immuneACCESS table is confined to in-frame rearrangements and falls short of the full clone set. An unresolved V gene accounts for under half of the shortfall where checked; the remainder is of unknown origin. V and J calls and clone size are copied from that table; D and trimming were computed from the DNA. The sample table contains under 550,000 clones; only one count was recorded for 90% to 97% of them. In total, the top ten clones hold approximately 0.062% of the sample.

Overall results and qualifications from the work: Compared with non-shared clonotypes, the clonotypes found in all four sorted-subset donors had higher generation probabilities. Sharing across a few donors was observed for around 5% of naive CD4, over 3% of naive CD8, over 2% of memory CD4, and around 0.44% of memory CD8 clonotypes. Even with the large sequencing depth, rarefaction of the sorted-subset datasets indicated that sequencing was incomplete. Pairwise subsampling led to the expectation that sequencing depth would affect the degree of clonotype sharing among donors. Only blood was sampled, and tissue TCR repertoires likely differ from those in blood. Naive subsets generally had larger estimated clonotype richness than memory subsets did. Because the study included a small number of donors, the genetic and exposure-history diversity represented was limited.

Rearrangement joined TRBV28 to TRBJ2-3; TRBD2 fits 9 bases in the junction. Sequenced sample: naive CD4+ T cells sorted from blood. The cell subset or site label, read with the paper, signifies: CD45RA+ positively selected. This clonotype originated in a woman younger than 45 in good health. CDR3 protein: CASFSGGLFGDTQYF. The nucleotides are TGTGCCAGCTTCAGCGGGGGGCTGTTTGGAGATACGCAGTATTTT.